The 32 T cell receptor beta chains reported below all come from one sample, sequenced in a study of cytomegalovirus exposure and HLA in healthy donors. The primer mix had 60 Vbeta and 13 Jbeta primers. Sequencing was performed with immunoSEQ multiplex PCR; in TCRdb, only in-frame clones are kept and a portion is missing. The sample has about 150,000 clones, over 60% seen once; the top ten hold roughly 2.1%. The material sequenced was PBMCs. The receptors derive from a man aged 40-55 years in good health and CMV-seronegative.

The V call is TRBV6-4, the J call TRBJ1-2; 9 positions agree with TRBD1. V shed 4 bases, J shed 6 bases, and the junction held 12 bases outside the gene matches. Germline loops: CDR1 MRHNA, CDR2 SNTAGT. This CDR3 spans 16 amino acids. The CDR3 reads CASSGITGGAFHGYTF. The CDR3 bases are TGTGCCAGCAGTGGCATCACAGGGGGCGCGTTCCATGGCTACACCTTC.

The chain couples TRBV7-6 to TRBJ1-2, with D hard to call. The CDR3 runs 13 residues. Germline CDR1 and CDR2: SGHVS and FNYEAQ. With 2 bases removed from V and 8 bases from J, the gap between germline ends came to 12 bases. The CDR3 nucleotides are TGTGCCAGCAGCTTATCCAGGACTGGGGGCTACACCTTC. Residues: CASSLSRTGGYTF.

This clone has a single count. Here the CDR3 DNA reads TGTGCCAGCAGCGTAGGGGGGGGTAACTATGGCTACACCTTC. This translates into CASSVGGGNYGYTF. This chain uses TRBV9 with TRBJ1-2, with D possibly matching TRBD1 (5 bases). Trimming pared 0 bases from V and 1 base from J, leaving 7 bases between. Germline V gives CDR1 SGDLS, CDR2 YYNGEE. This CDR3 region has 14 residues. Looking up the rest from reference TRBV9 and TRBJ1-2 gives the full variable domain: DSGVTQTPKHLITATGQRVTLRCSPRSGDLSVYWYQQSLDQGLQFLIQYYNGEERAKGNILERFSAQQFPDLHSELNLSSLELGDSALYFCASSVGGGNYGYTFGSGTRLTVV.

A word on this clone: One junction end does not reproduce the germline sequence, and a read error may be involved. The chain is built from TRBV7-3 and TRBJ1-5; D is ambiguous. This CDR3 region has 13 residues. Germline V gene sequence: CDR1 SGHTA, CDR2 FQGTGA. The CDR3 nucleotides read TGTGCCAGCAGCTTGGACTCCAATCAGCCCCAGAATTTT. Its translation is CASSLDSNQPQNF. Supplemented by reference TRBV7-3 and TRBJ1-5, the full variable domain reads GAGVSQTPSNKVTEKGKYVELRCDPISGHTALYWYRQSLGQGPEFLIYFQGTGAADDSGLPNDRFFAVRPEGSVSTLKIQRTERGDSAVYLCASSLDSNQPQNFGDGTRLSIL.

The chain links TRBV18 to TRBJ2-1; possible D gene TRBD2, 5 bases. The germline V and J ends were trimmed by 0 bases and 9 bases, with 12 bases remaining between them. The CDR3 length is 14 residues. CDR1 KGHSH and CDR2 LQKENI come from the germline V gene. CDR3 sequence (DNA): TGTGCCAGCTCACCACCGCTAGCCCTGAGTGAGCAGTTCTTC. The encoded protein is CASSPPLALSEQFF.

The rearrangement links TRBV9 to TRBJ2-7; 8 nucleotides agree with TRBD1. Germline CDR1 is SGDLS and CDR2 is YYNGEE. The V gene end was trimmed by 4 bases and the J gene end by 6 bases; junction bases not matched to a gene: 15. The CDR3 spans 16 residues. The CDR3 region is CASSPSPGTGLGEQYF. The DNA for the CDR3 is TGTGCCAGCAGCCCATCTCCCGGGACAGGCCTCGGCGAGCAGTACTTC.

The count of this clone is one. CDR3 amino acids: CASSLAQLAGYEQYF. Written as DNA, the CDR3 is TGTGCCAGCAGCTTAGCGCAACTAGCGGGGTACGAGCAGTACTTC. The gene calls are TRBV7-2 and TRBJ2-7; TRBD2 aligns across 10 bases. J lost 4 bases, V lost 0 bases, and 3 bases had no gene match. The CDR3 has 15 residues. Germline CDR1 and CDR2: SGHTA and FQGNSA.

The rearrangement uses TRBV25-1 and TRBJ2-7; 7 positions agree with TRBD1. The germline CDR1 and CDR2 sequences are MGHDK and SYGVNS. This CDR3 spans 14 amino acids. V shed 5 bases and J 3 bases; nucleotides not matched to a gene: 7. The CDR3, as DNA: TGTGCCAGCAGTAGACAGGGCGAAGGCTACGAGCAGTACTTC. This encodes CASSRQGEGYEQYF.

V usage is TRBV10-3 and J usage is TRBJ1-1; TRBD1 matches at 9 bases. Trimming at V came to 5 bases and at J to 4 bases, leaving 5 bases not matched to a gene. Per germline, CDR1 ENHRY and CDR2 SYGVKD. CDR3 size: 14 residues. The CDR3 coding sequence is TGTGCCATCAGTCCGGGACAGGGCCGCACTGAAGCTTTCTTT. Translation: CAISPGQGRTEAFF.

The V call is TRBV5-6, the J call TRBJ2-3, with D perhaps matching TRBD2 (6 bases). This CDR3 has 17 residues. Germline V gene data show CDR1 as SGHDT and CDR2 as YYEEEE. Between the trimmed V and J ends, which lost 0 bases and 6 bases, there was a span of 20 bases. CDR3 sequence: CASSLVGDGTGSDTQYF. CDR3 in DNA: TGTGCCAGCAGCTTGGTGGGGGACGGGACTGGGTCGGATACGCAGTATTTT. Filled out from reference TRBV5-6 and TRBJ2-3, the complete variable domain reads DAGVTQSPTHLIKTRGQQVTLRCSPKSGHDTVSWYQQALGQGPQFIFQYYEEEERQRGNFPDRFSGHQFPNYSSELNVNALLLGDSALYLCASSLVGDGTGSDTQYFGPGTRLTVL.

V usage is TRBV27 and J usage is TRBJ1-1; no firm D call. In germline, CDR1 is MNHEY, CDR2 SMNVEV (reference sequence). Trimming pared 2 bases from V and 2 bases from J, leaving 9 bases between. This CDR3 is built from 14 residues. The CDR3 region has the DNA TGTGCCAGCAGTTTACGTACACCCAACACTGAAGCTTTCTTT. Protein product: CASSLRTPNTEAFF.

The chain joins TRBV11-3 to TRBJ2-1, with TRBD2 identical over 11 bases. Germline trimming cut 5 bases from V and 15 bases from J; bases unmatched to any gene: 12. Per the germline V gene, CDR1 is SGHNT and CDR2 is YENEEA. This CDR3 is 14 amino acids long. The CDR3 loop is CASSATTSSGRMFF. CDR3 DNA: TGTGCCAGCAGCGCCACTACCTCTAGCGGGAGGATGTTCTTC.

The genes are TRBV2 and TRBJ1-4; 10 nucleotides line up with TRBD1. The CDR3 extends over 14 amino acids. The J segment lost 8 bases and the V segment lost 6 bases, leaving 6 bases of the junction unmatched. Per the germline V gene, CDR1 is SNHLY and CDR2 is FYNNEI. The CDR3: CASREGQGREKLFF. DNA for the CDR3: TGTGCCAGCAGAGAGGGACAGGGGCGCGAAAAACTGTTTTTT.

J is TRBJ1-5 and V is TRBV11-3, with D perhaps TRBD1 (5 bases). Trimming left V 9 bases short and J 2 bases short, with 29 bases between. The CDR3 is 19 amino acids. Per germline, CDR1 SGHNT and CDR2 YENEEA. The CDR3 bases are TGTGCCAGTTTGAAACGAGCCAAAGTAAGGGGCAAGGGCAATCAGCCCCAGCATTTT. This gives the protein CASLKRAKVRGKGNQPQHF.

The J gene is TRBJ2-3, the V gene TRBV5-1; D is perhaps TRBD2 (6 bases). This CDR3 is built from 14 residues. Looked up from germline, CDR1 is SGHRS and CDR2 is YFSETQ. Trimming took 7 bases from V and 5 from J, leaving 17 bases between them. The CDR3, as DNA: TGCGCCAGCCAACCGCAGGCGGGACTAGATACGCAGTATTTT. Its translation: CASQPQAGLDTQYF.

V gene TRBV20-1 combines with J gene TRBJ1-1; D is perhaps TRBD1 (6 bases). CDR1 and CDR2 from the germline V gene are DFQATT and SNEGSKA (reference sequence). CDR3 length: 11 amino acids. The CDR3 nucleotides read TGCAGCCTACAGGGGAACACTGAAGCTTTCTTT. It codes for CSLQGNTEAFF.

The V gene is TRBV11-2, the J gene TRBJ2-7; the match to TRBD2 covers 12 bases. Trimming at V came to 5 bases and at J to 5 bases, leaving 7 bases not matched to a gene. The CDR3 runs 15 residues. The germline V gene has CDR1 SGHAT and CDR2 FQNNGV. This chain's CDR3 is CASSLRLAGVHEQYF. CDR3 nucleotides: TGTGCCAGCAGCCTGCGACTAGCGGGAGTTCACGAGCAGTACTTC.

This clone came up a few times. The V and J genes are TRBV7-9 and TRBJ2-7; TRBD1 aligns across 11 bases. Germline V lookup: CDR1 SEHNR, CDR2 FQNEAQ (reference sequence). V shed 3 bases, J shed 5 bases, and the junction held 9 bases outside the gene matches. The length of the CDR3 is 16 residues. This CDR3 reads CASSFPGQGAMDEQYF. CDR3 coding DNA: TGTGCCAGCAGCTTCCCCGGACAGGGGGCGATGGACGAGCAGTACTTC.

This clone appeared a single time. The chain recombines TRBV18 with TRBJ1-2; TRBD1 agrees at 7 bases. Germline trimming cut 6 bases from V and 4 bases from J; bases unmatched to any gene: 11. The CDR3 totals 15 residues. Germline CDR1 KGHSH, CDR2 LQKENI. This CDR3 is CASSGLGQRFYGYTF. The CDR3 coding sequence is TGTGCCAGCTCCGGACTGGGACAGCGATTCTATGGCTACACCTTC.

This sequence joins TRBV7-3 and TRBJ2-2, with D uncertain. Germline V gene data show CDR1 as SGHTA and CDR2 as FQGTGA. V was shortened by 1 base and J by 6 bases, with 6 bases between the two germline ends. The CDR3 spans 13 residues. The CDR3 coding sequence is TGTGCCAGCAGCTTAATCGGTCCCGGGGAGCTGTTTTTT. This encodes CASSLIGPGELFF.

This clone was detected a few times. The V and J genes are TRBV2 and TRBJ1-5; TRBD1 matches at 7 bases. V was pared by 4 bases and J by 5 bases, with 5 bases of the junction left unmatched. This CDR3 region has 14 residues. The V gene's germline CDR1 is SNHLY and CDR2 FYNNEI. CDR3 in DNA: TGTGCCAGCAGTGGGACAGGTTGGGATCAGCCCCAGCATTTT. As protein: CASSGTGWDQPQHF.

This clone has just one count. This rearrangement joins TRBV13 to TRBJ2-7; D remains unclear. Germline V gene sequence: CDR1 PRHDT, CDR2 FYEKMQ (reference sequence). Trimming removed 5 bases from V and 4 bases from J, with 27 bases in between. The CDR3 covers 18 residues. The CDR3 spells CASSRRFAYDSTSYEQYF. DNA for the CDR3: TGTGCCAGCAGCAGGCGATTCGCGTATGACTCCACTTCTTACGAGCAGTACTTC.

The chain recombines TRBV9 with TRBJ1-2, with TRBD1 matching 10 bases. Unmatched junction bases numbered 2, after V lost 4 bases and J lost 5 bases. Germline loops: CDR1 SGDLS, CDR2 YYNGEE. The CDR3 is 13 amino acids. The CDR3 here is CASSRQGAYGYTF. As DNA, the CDR3 is TGTGCCAGCAGCCGACAGGGGGCTTATGGCTACACCTTC.

The chain employs TRBV14 and TRBJ2-2; 8 bases agree with TRBD1. The CDR3 has 18 residues. Germline V gene data show CDR1 as SGHDN and CDR2 as FVKESK. Trimming at V came to 4 bases and at J to 0 bases, leaving 10 bases not matched to a gene. The CDR3 DNA reads TGTGCCAGCAGCCCATTAGACAGGGGACCCACGAACACCGGGGAGCTGTTTTTT. This gives the protein CASSPLDRGPTNTGELFF.

V gene TRBV9 combines with J gene TRBJ1-2; 7 bases are a match to TRBD1. Trimming at V came to 4 bases and at J to 5 bases, leaving 11 bases not matched to a gene. The CDR3 runs 15 residues. Germline V gene lookup returns CDR1 SGDLS and CDR2 YYNGEE. CDR3 DNA sequence: TGTGCCAGCAGCCCCACGGGGACAGTTTGGTATGGCTACACCTTC. It translates to CASSPTGTVWYGYTF.

The chain employs TRBV18 and TRBJ2-5; D gene ambiguous. CDR3 length: 13 residues. Per the germline V gene, CDR1 is KGHSH and CDR2 is LQKENI. Trimming took off 8 bases at V and 2 bases at J, with 12 bases between the two ends. The CDR3 reads CASPPYGQETQYF. In nucleotides, the CDR3 is TGTGCCAGCCCGCCCTACGGTCAAGAGACCCAGTACTTC.

V gene TRBV18 combines with J gene TRBJ1-5; D gene unclear. V was shortened by 2 bases and J by 2 bases, with 10 bases between the two germline ends. There are 15 residues in the CDR3. From germline, CDR1 is KGHSH and CDR2 LQKENI. The CDR3 DNA follows: TGTGCCAGCTCACCAGGGCAGTCTCGCAATCAGCCCCAGCATTTT. It codes for CASSPGQSRNQPQHF.

This clone was counted between two and nine times. The chain has TRBV5-6 and TRBJ1-2, with no clear D. The CDR3 is 15 residues long. V was shortened by 0 bases and J by 4 bases, with 13 bases between the two germline ends. Per the germline V gene, CDR1 is SGHDT and CDR2 is YYEEEE. The CDR3 sequence: CASSLDGEMLYGYTF. The CDR3 DNA sequence: TGTGCCAGCAGCTTGGACGGGGAAATGCTCTATGGCTACACCTTC.

This sequence joins TRBV15 and TRBJ2-5, with 8 positions matching TRBD2. CDR1 is LNHNV and CDR2 is YYDKDF in the germline V gene (reference sequence). This CDR3 is built from 16 residues. Trimming cost V 0 bases and J 0 bases; bases outside gene matches: 3. CDR3 sequence: CATSRDMTSDQETQYF. As DNA, the CDR3 is TGTGCCACCAGCAGAGATATGACTAGCGACCAAGAGACCCAGTACTTC.

The CDR3: CASRTSRGRDYEQYF. CDR3 coding DNA: TGTGCCAGCAGAACAAGCAGGGGGCGCGACTACGAGCAGTACTTC. This chain uses TRBV2 with TRBJ2-7, with 8 bases matching TRBD1. The V gene's germline CDR1 is SNHLY and CDR2 FYNNEI. The CDR3 extends over 15 amino acids. J lost 3 bases, V lost 6 bases, and 10 bases had no gene match.

V and J are TRBV5-1 and TRBJ1-2; 7 bases are a match to TRBD1. V lost 1 base to trimming and J lost 6 bases; unmatched junction nucleotides: 12. Germline V CDR1 and CDR2: SGHRS, YFSETQ. The CDR3 extends over 16 amino acids. In DNA, the CDR3 is TGCGCCAGCAGCTTGTCTCTCCGATCCGGGACAGATGGCTACACCTTC. The encoded protein is CASSLSLRSGTDGYTF.

This chain joins TRBV4-2 and TRBJ2-5; 14 bases agree with TRBD2. This CDR3 has 16 amino acids. With V trimmed by 3 bases and J by 1 base, 1 base remained unmatched. The germline V gene encodes CDR1 LGHNA and CDR2 YNFKEQ. CDR3 residues: CASSHGTSGGQETQYF. As DNA, the CDR3 is TGTGCCAGCAGCCATGGGACTAGCGGGGGCCAAGAGACCCAGTACTTC.